The source of this T cell receptor (beta chain) is a study of spatial heterogeneity in lung cancer. Broader study findings: Ubiquitous expanded tumor TCRs were seen in blood more at resection than at follow-up.

Unmatched junction bases numbered 2, after V lost 5 bases and J lost 1 base. This CDR3 has 15 residues. There are a few counts of this clonotype. The antigen is unknown. Regarding time point: sample taken at primary tumor resection. Whole RNA came from tumor, nontumor lung or frozen PBMC and was sequenced without being sorted. One entry per CDR3 protein results from TCRdb running MiXCR on the 5' RACE reads. The data show about 75,000 distinct CDR3 sequences, with about an eighth seen just once and roughly 7% held by the top ten. Sequences were derived from PBMCs, sampled at surgery. The chain carries TRBV12-3 or TRBV12-4 and TRBJ2-2, with 9 positions matching TRBD2. The receptor's source is a male donor with early-stage non-small cell lung cancer. The CDR3 DNA is TGTGCCAGCAGTCCGACTAGCGGGAACACCGGGGAGCTGTTTTTT. Encoded protein: CASSPTSGNTGELFF.